A selection of T cell receptor beta chains follows, all from one sample in a study of regulatory T cells in long-lasting Graves disease. TCRdb independently ran MiXCR on the multiplex PCR reads; one entry per CDR3 protein. The repertoire includes about 430,000 distinct CDR3 sequences, roughly 21% of them detected once, and roughly an eighth sits in the top ten. The starting material was peripheral blood mononuclear cells (PBMCs), obtained when the disease was refractory, from a patient treated with antithyroid drugs. These receptors originate from a female donor with Graves disease. Each CDR3 is given with its conserved first and last residue. Each record gives: D gene, V gene, J gene, clone size, CDR3 DNA, CDR3 protein. A D gene is named only where the DNA matches it firmly. Size tells how often a clone was seen (once, few, many) or the class of an expanded clone, and some rows leave it out.

D: TRBD1
V: TRBV27
J: TRBJ1-6
size: many
DNA: TGTGCCAGCAGTGACCGGACAGGGAGTTGGAATTCACCCCTCCACTTT
CDR3: CASSDRTGSWNSPLHF

D: TRBD1
V: TRBV14
J: TRBJ1-1
size: many
DNA: TGTGCCTCTACCGGGACAGGGGGCCTCACTGAAGCTTTCTTT
CDR3: CASTGTGGLTEAFF

D: TRBD1
V: TRBV18
J: TRBJ1-5
size: .
DNA: TGTGCCAGCTCACCCCCGGTGGGGACAGGAGGTAATCAGCCCCAGCATTTT
CDR3: CASSPPVGTGGNQPQHF

D: TRBD2
V: TRBV30
J: TRBJ2-2
size: few
DNA: TGTGCCTGGAGAATGGGATTGGGGGGGTACTGGTCCGGGGAGCTGTTTTTT
CDR3: CAWRMGLGGYWSGELFF

D: .
V: TRBV28
J: TRBJ1-1
size: .
DNA: TGTGCCAGCCGCTCAGTGAACACTGAAGCTTTCTTT
CDR3: CASRSVNTEAFF

D: TRBD2
V: TRBV28
J: TRBJ2-5
size: many
DNA: TGTGCCAGCAGTCGTAGCGGGAGGAGTATCGAGACCCAGTACTTC
CDR3: CASSRSGRSIETQYF

D: TRBD2
V: TRBV15
J: TRBJ2-2
size: .
DNA: TGTGCCACCAGCAGCCCAGGACTAGCAGGATCCACCGGGGAGCTGTTTTTT
CDR3: CATSSPGLAGSTGELFF

D: TRBD1
V: TRBV28
J: TRBJ2-7
size: many
DNA: TGTGCCAGCAGTTTATTTACGTCAGGGGGCAAACACGAGCAGTACTTC
CDR3: CASSLFTSGGKHEQYF

D: .
V: TRBV6-1
J: TRBJ1-1
size: .
DNA: TGTGCCAGCAGTGAGGCAGGGAGTTCAAACACTGAAGCTTTCTTT
CDR3: CASSEAGSSNTEAFF

D: .
V: TRBV5-1
J: TRBJ1-2
size: .
DNA: TGTGCCAGCAGCCTTCAGGGGTTGGATGGCTACACCTTC
CDR3: CASSLQGLDGYTF

D: .
V: TRBV2
J: TRBJ2-5
size: many
DNA: TGTGCCAGCAGTTTCCGGGGGCTTGAGACCCAGTACTTC
CDR3: CASSFRGLETQYF

D: .
V: TRBV2
J: TRBJ2-7
size: few
DNA: TGTGCCAGCAGAGGACTTGTGTCTAGCAGCAACTACGAGCAGTACTTC
CDR3: CASRGLVSSSNYEQYF

D: TRBD2
V: TRBV20-1
J: TRBJ2-5
size: few
DNA: TGCAGTGCTAGAGAAGAAGGACTAGCGGGAGTGGAGACCCAGTACTTC
CDR3: CSAREEGLAGVETQYF

D: TRBD2
V: TRBV4-1
J: TRBJ2-5
size: .
DNA: TGCGCCAGCAGCCACGGACTAGCGGGAGGAGAGACCCAGTACTTC
CDR3: CASSHGLAGGETQYF

D: .
V: TRBV28
J: TRBJ2-7
size: many
DNA: TGTGCCAGCAGTTACTACCGGCAACAGTACTTC
CDR3: CASSYYRQQYF

D: .
V: TRBV4-1
J: TRBJ2-3
size: .
DNA: TGCGCCAGCAGCCAGACAGGTGGCACAGATACGCAGTATTTT
CDR3: CASSQTGGTDTQYF

D: .
V: TRBV7-8
J: TRBJ2-7
size: .
DNA: TGTGCCAGCAGCCAAGGAGGGCAGTCCTACGAGCAGTACTTC
CDR3: CASSQGGQSYEQYF

D: TRBD1
V: TRBV7-6
J: TRBJ2-4
size: .
DNA: TGTGCCAGCAGCCAATACAGGGGGGCCAAAAACATTCAGTACTTC
CDR3: CASSQYRGAKNIQYF

D: TRBD1
V: TRBV9
J: TRBJ2-1
size: few
DNA: TGTGCCAGCAGCGCCGGGACAGATTCCTACAATGAGCAGTTCTTC
CDR3: CASSAGTDSYNEQFF

D: .
V: TRBV6-1
J: TRBJ1-5
size: many
DNA: TGTGCCAGCAGAAATAAGGGAGGTGGAGCGGGTCAGCCCCAGCATTTT
CDR3: CASRNKGGGAGQPQHF

D: .
V: TRBV12-3/TRBV12-4
J: TRBJ2-2
size: .
DNA: TGTGCCAGCCTGAGTGGGACAATGAACACCGGGGAGCTGTTTTTT
CDR3: CASLSGTMNTGELFF

D: .
V: TRBV6-1
J: TRBJ1-5
size: many
DNA: TGTGCCAGCAGTGAAAACGGCCAGGGGAATCAGCCCCAGCATTTT
CDR3: CASSENGQGNQPQHF

D: TRBD1
V: TRBV20-1
J: TRBJ1-2
size: few
DNA: TGCAGTGCCCGGGACAGTAATATATATGGCTACACCTTC
CDR3: CSARDSNIYGYTF

D: .
V: TRBV29-1
J: TRBJ2-5
size: few
DNA: TGCAGCGTTGAAGGGACGGAAGAGAGGAAGACCCAGTACTTC
CDR3: CSVEGTEERKTQYF

D: TRBD2
V: TRBV27
J: TRBJ2-3
size: few
DNA: TGTGCCAGCAGTTTAACAATAGCGGGTAAAGATACGCAGTATTTT
CDR3: CASSLTIAGKDTQYF

D: TRBD1
V: TRBV9
J: TRBJ1-6
size: many
DNA: TGTGCCAGCAGCGTAGGAGGGACAGCGAATTCACCCCTCCACTTT
CDR3: CASSVGGTANSPLHF

D: .
V: TRBV12-3/TRBV12-4
J: TRBJ2-6
size: .
DNA: TGTGCCAGCAGCCCCCCCGAGGGGAGCTCTGGGGCCAACGTCCTGACTTTC
CDR3: CASSPPEGSSGANVLTF

D: .
V: TRBV28
J: TRBJ2-1
size: .
DNA: TGTGCCAGCAGTTTGCTGCCAGTGGCCCCCACTGAGCAGTTCTTC
CDR3: CASSLLPVAPTEQFF

D: TRBD1
V: TRBV29-1
J: TRBJ2-5
size: many
DNA: TGCAGCGTAGGACAGGGGGCGGTAGAGACCCAGTACTTC
CDR3: CSVGQGAVETQYF

D: .
V: TRBV15
J: TRBJ2-2
size: .
DNA: TGTGCCGCCAGCAGAGAGAGGACGGAGAACACCGAGGAGCTGTTTTTT
CDR3: CAASRERTENTEELFF

D: .
V: TRBV7-9
J: TRBJ1-2
size: many
DNA: TGTGCCAGCAGCTTAGAAGTCGCGGGACCGGGAGGAGGCTACACCTTC
CDR3: CASSLEVAGPGGGYTF

D: TRBD1
V: TRBV15
J: TRBJ2-7
size: few
DNA: TGTGCCACCAGCAGAGAACCCGGGACAGACTACGAGCAGTACTTC
CDR3: CATSREPGTDYEQYF

D: .
V: TRBV5-6
J: TRBJ1-1
size: many
DNA: TGTGCCAGCAGTTGGGAAGGGACTGAAGCTTTCTTT
CDR3: CASSWEGTEAFF

D: .
V: TRBV28
J: TRBJ2-2
size: many
DNA: TGTGCCAGCAGTTTGGGGGGGCCCCTACCCGGGGAGCTGTTTTTT
CDR3: CASSLGGPLPGELFF